A selection of T cell receptor beta chains follows, all from one sample in a study of technical replicates of blood from a handful of donors. Sequencing used immunoSEQ multiplex PCR; TCRdb keeps in-frame clones, though not all of them. The sample holds 70,000 to 85,000 clones; approximately 97% are singletons and the top ten take approximately 0.2%. The sequenced sample consisted of T cells isolated from PBMCs. The receptor source for this set is a human donor in good health. Each CDR3 is given with its conserved first and last residue. The order of the fields is V gene, J gene, D gene, clone size, CDR3 protein, CDR3 DNA. The D gene is left open where the match is weak. A row's size may be missing; if present it is once, few, many or a size class.

v_call: TRBV5-5
j_call: TRBJ1-1
d_call: NA
clone_size: NA
cdr3_aa: CASSPLGAGNTEAFF
cdr3_nt: TGTGCCAGCAGCCCTTTAGGGGCCGGGAACACTGAAGCTTTCTTT

v_call: TRBV29-1
j_call: TRBJ2-5
d_call: NA
clone_size: NA
cdr3_aa: CSVDFPQETQYF
cdr3_nt: TGCAGCGTTGATTTTCCTCAAGAGACCCAGTACTTC

v_call: TRBV6-5
j_call: TRBJ2-3
d_call: TRBD2
clone_size: NA
cdr3_aa: CASSRLAGRTDTQYF
cdr3_nt: TGTGCCAGCAGTAGACTAGCGGGGAGGACAGATACGCAGTATTTT

v_call: TRBV14
j_call: TRBJ2-5
d_call: NA
clone_size: NA
cdr3_aa: CASSPLGRETQYF
cdr3_nt: TGTGCCAGCAGCCCTTTGGGGCGGGAGACCCAGTACTTC

v_call: TRBV6-5
j_call: TRBJ2-2
d_call: NA
clone_size: NA
cdr3_aa: CASRTRGDTGELFF
cdr3_nt: TGTGCCAGCAGAACCCGCGGGGATACCGGGGAGCTGTTTTTT

v_call: TRBV6-1
j_call: TRBJ1-2
d_call: NA
clone_size: NA
cdr3_aa: CASSEATFYGYTF
cdr3_nt: TGTGCCAGCAGTGAAGCGACATTCTATGGCTACACCTTC

v_call: TRBV15
j_call: TRBJ1-1
d_call: NA
clone_size: NA
cdr3_aa: CATSRDGRDTEAFF
cdr3_nt: TGTGCCACCAGCAGAGATGGGAGGGACACTGAAGCTTTCTTT

v_call: TRBV4-2
j_call: TRBJ2-1
d_call: TRBD2
clone_size: NA
cdr3_aa: CASSQYSGSYNEQFF
cdr3_nt: TGTGCCAGCAGCCAATATAGCGGGAGCTACAATGAGCAGTTCTTC

v_call: TRBV4-2
j_call: TRBJ2-5
d_call: NA
clone_size: NA
cdr3_aa: CASSPLSLNRAETQYF
cdr3_nt: TGTGCCAGCAGCCCTCTGTCCCTAAACAGGGCAGAGACCCAGTACTTC

v_call: TRBV5-1
j_call: TRBJ1-1
d_call: NA
clone_size: NA
cdr3_aa: CASSFLPGQNTEAFF
cdr3_nt: TGCGCCAGCAGCTTCCTCCCCGGACAGAACACTGAAGCTTTCTTT

v_call: TRBV2
j_call: TRBJ1-1
d_call: TRBD1
clone_size: NA
cdr3_aa: CATKGVAGGIEAFF
cdr3_nt: TGTGCCACCAAGGGGGTAGCAGGGGGGATTGAAGCTTTCTTT

v_call: TRBV7-9
j_call: TRBJ2-1
d_call: TRBD2
clone_size: NA
cdr3_aa: CASSSPGLAGGNEQFF
cdr3_nt: TGTGCCAGCAGTTCCCCGGGACTAGCGGGAGGCAATGAGCAGTTCTTC

v_call: TRBV5-4
j_call: TRBJ2-7
d_call: NA
clone_size: NA
cdr3_aa: CASSLTGYYEQYF
cdr3_nt: TGTGCCAGCAGCTTGACAGGGTATTACGAGCAGTACTTC

v_call: TRBV5-8
j_call: TRBJ2-5
d_call: NA
clone_size: NA
cdr3_aa: CASTTPSSKGTQYF
cdr3_nt: TGTGCCAGCACCACTCCTAGCAGTAAGGGGACCCAGTACTTC

v_call: TRBV14
j_call: TRBJ1-1
d_call: TRBD1
clone_size: NA
cdr3_aa: CASSPPHQTRQGWFTEAFF
cdr3_nt: TGTGCCAGCAGCCCACCCCACCAAACTAGACAGGGATGGTTTACTGAAGCTTTCTTT

v_call: TRBV27
j_call: TRBJ2-3
d_call: NA
clone_size: NA
cdr3_aa: CASSRRTVWDTQYF
cdr3_nt: TGTGCCAGCAGCCGTCGGACAGTTTGGGATACGCAGTATTTT

v_call: TRBV27
j_call: TRBJ1-6
d_call: NA
clone_size: NA
cdr3_aa: CASRGQGHNSPLHF
cdr3_nt: TGTGCCAGCAGAGGTCAGGGGCATAATTCACCCCTCCACTTT

v_call: TRBV10-2
j_call: TRBJ2-7
d_call: TRBD1
clone_size: NA
cdr3_aa: CASSFRQGVSLFARYEQYF
cdr3_nt: TGCGCCAGCAGCTTCCGACAGGGAGTATCTCTTTTTGCGCGCTACGAGCAGTACTTC

v_call: TRBV2
j_call: TRBJ1-1
d_call: NA
clone_size: NA
cdr3_aa: CATPLRPENTEAFF
cdr3_nt: TGTGCCACCCCCCTTCGCCCAGAGAACACTGAAGCTTTCTTT

v_call: TRBV7-9
j_call: TRBJ2-1
d_call: TRBD1
clone_size: NA
cdr3_aa: CASSLGGQPNEQFF
cdr3_nt: TGTGCCAGCAGCTTAGGGGGACAGCCCAATGAGCAGTTCTTC

v_call: TRBV5-1
j_call: TRBJ2-5
d_call: NA
clone_size: NA
cdr3_aa: CASSSRQVQETQYF
cdr3_nt: TGCGCCAGCAGCTCGCGACAGGTTCAAGAGACCCAGTACTTC

v_call: TRBV4-1
j_call: TRBJ2-5
d_call: NA
clone_size: NA
cdr3_aa: CASSQTGGETQYF
cdr3_nt: TGCGCCAGCAGCCAGACGGGTGGGGAGACCCAGTACTTC

v_call: TRBV9
j_call: TRBJ2-2
d_call: NA
clone_size: NA
cdr3_aa: CASSPRTPNTGELFF
cdr3_nt: TGTGCCAGCAGCCCCCGGACACCGAACACCGGGGAGCTGTTTTTT

v_call: TRBV4-1
j_call: TRBJ1-2
d_call: NA
clone_size: NA
cdr3_aa: CASRTAGVGYTF
cdr3_nt: TGCGCCAGCAGAACAGCAGGGGTTGGCTACACCTTC

v_call: TRBV2
j_call: TRBJ1-1
d_call: NA
clone_size: NA
cdr3_aa: CASGWEGPTEAFF
cdr3_nt: TGTGCCAGCGGGTGGGAGGGGCCCACTGAAGCTTTCTTT

v_call: TRBV30
j_call: TRBJ2-3
d_call: NA
clone_size: NA
cdr3_aa: CAWNRRIKPDTQYF
cdr3_nt: TGTGCCTGGAACCGTCGTATTAAGCCGGATACGCAGTATTTT

v_call: TRBV28
j_call: TRBJ2-7
d_call: TRBD2
clone_size: NA
cdr3_aa: CASKLGLAGVSEQYF
cdr3_nt: TGTGCCAGCAAACTCGGACTAGCGGGAGTATCCGAGCAGTACTTC

v_call: TRBV6-5
j_call: TRBJ2-5
d_call: TRBD2
clone_size: NA
cdr3_aa: CASSATSGWAQYF
cdr3_nt: TGTGCCAGCAGTGCGACTAGCGGATGGGCCCAGTACTTC

v_call: TRBV10-2
j_call: TRBJ1-5
d_call: NA
clone_size: NA
cdr3_aa: CARRTGAWQPQHF
cdr3_nt: TGCGCCCGGCGGACGGGAGCCTGGCAGCCCCAGCATTTT

v_call: TRBV2
j_call: TRBJ2-7
d_call: NA
clone_size: NA
cdr3_aa: CASSEPFRIEQYF
cdr3_nt: TGTGCCAGCAGTGAGCCCTTTAGAATCGAGCAGTACTTC

v_call: TRBV4-1
j_call: TRBJ2-2
d_call: TRBD2
clone_size: NA
cdr3_aa: CASRRGGQNTGELFF
cdr3_nt: TGCGCCAGCAGGCGGGGGGGCCAAAACACCGGGGAGCTGTTTTTT

v_call: TRBV14
j_call: TRBJ1-1
d_call: NA
clone_size: few
cdr3_aa: CASSLQPSNTEAFF
cdr3_nt: TGTGCCAGCAGCCTACAGCCTTCTAACACTGAAGCTTTCTTT

v_call: TRBV5-1
j_call: TRBJ1-3
d_call: NA
clone_size: NA
cdr3_aa: CASSLVGAGPSGNTIYF
cdr3_nt: TGCGCCAGCAGCTTGGTTGGGGCAGGCCCCTCTGGAAACACCATATATTTT

v_call: TRBV5-1
j_call: TRBJ1-1
d_call: NA
clone_size: NA
cdr3_aa: CASSLMVETEAFF
cdr3_nt: TGCGCCAGCAGCTTGATGGTAGAAACTGAAGCTTTCTTT

v_call: TRBV5-1
j_call: TRBJ2-3
d_call: TRBD2
clone_size: once
cdr3_aa: CASSLALAGGSTDTQYF
cdr3_nt: TGCGCCAGCAGCTTGGCCCTAGCGGGAGGTAGCACAGATACGCAGTATTTT

v_call: TRBV14
j_call: TRBJ2-5
d_call: NA
clone_size: NA
cdr3_aa: CASSQRAGGRGETQYF
cdr3_nt: TGTGCCAGCAGCCAGCGTGCCGGAGGGCGAGGGGAGACCCAGTACTTC

v_call: TRBV27
j_call: TRBJ2-7
d_call: NA
clone_size: NA
cdr3_aa: CASSLLGYEQYF
cdr3_nt: TGTGCCAGCAGTTTACTCGGCTACGAGCAGTACTTC

v_call: TRBV21-1
j_call: TRBJ2-3
d_call: NA
clone_size: NA
cdr3_aa: CASSVLRDTQYF
cdr3_nt: TGTGCCAGCAGCGTACTTCGGGATACGCAGTATTTT